This passage covers 31 T cell receptor beta chains from one sample sequenced in a study of human T cells and chemical hapten exposure. The time point is: patch test 1, 2 weeks after DPC sensitization. Treatment indicated: therapeutic diphenylcyclopropenone sensitization with weekly scalp DPC. Via MiXCR, TCRdb re-called the RACE reads, giving one row per CDR3 protein. The sample contains some 400,000 distinct CDR3 sequences, approximately 4.4% of which appear only once. This specimen was whole blood, taken in connection with sensitization to the hapten diphenylcyclopropenone (DPC). The receptors were sampled from a woman in her forties or fifties with alopecia areata. Some clones in this sample may be carry-over from other donors' samples.

This clonotype has only a few counts. This chain uses TRBV12-3 or TRBV12-4 with TRBJ1-6; D call uncertain. This CDR3 has 15 amino acids. V gave up 4 bases and J gave up 2 bases, with 9 bases separating them. CDR3 sequence reads: CASSSAGAYNSPLHF. The CDR3 region has the DNA TGTGCCAGCAGTTCCGCCGGAGCCTATAATTCACCCCTCCACTTT.

In its sample, this clonotype was seen a few times. This chain connects TRBV4-1 to TRBJ1-5; D perhaps matches TRBD1 (6 bases). The V end lost 1 base, the J end lost 2 bases, and 15 bases lay between the germline ends. This CDR3 has 17 amino acids. Germline CDR1 and CDR2: MGHRA and YSYEKL. The DNA for the CDR3 is TGCGCCAGCAGCCAAGTGGGGGGCCACAACGGCAATCAGCCCCAGCATTTT. Its translation: CASSQVGGHNGNQPQHF.

The chain couples TRBV29-1 to TRBJ2-1, with D perhaps matching TRBD1 or TRBD2 (5 bases each). V lost 3 bases and J 1 base, leaving 25 bases between the germline ends. The CDR3 is 19 residues long. Germline V CDR1 and CDR2: SQVTM, ANQGSEA. The CDR3 here is CSVESTGTASPSSYNEQFF. The CDR3 region has the DNA TGCAGCGTTGAGTCGACCGGGACGGCGTCGCCATCGTCCTACAATGAGCAGTTCTTC.

Ten or more counts support this clonotype. The chain is built from TRBV5-1 and TRBJ1-1, with D possibly TRBD1 on 5 matching bases. The length of the CDR3 is 14 residues. Between the trimmed V and J ends, which lost 0 bases and 3 bases, there was a span of 9 bases. CDR1 SGHRS and CDR2 YFSETQ come from the germline V gene. This chain's CDR3 is CASSLVAGHTEAFF. Written as DNA, the CDR3 is TGCGCCAGCAGCTTGGTTGCGGGACACACTGAAGCTTTCTTT.

This clonotype was counted at least ten times. V gene TRBV4-1 combines with J gene TRBJ1-4; TRBD1 matches 7 bases. V was pared by 4 bases and J by 5 bases, with 7 bases of the junction left unmatched. Germline CDR1 and CDR2: MGHRA and YSYEKL. There are 15 residues in the CDR3. For the CDR3, the DNA is TGCGCCAGCAGCCTTACCTTGACAGGGAATGAAAAACTGTTTTTT. Its protein product is CASSLTLTGNEKLFF.

This clonotype was seen more than once but under ten times. The V and J genes are TRBV19 and TRBJ2-1; TRBD2 is a possible D gene (6 bases). Germline V lookup: CDR1 LNHDA, CDR2 SQIVND (reference sequence). The CDR3 consists of 17 residues. The germline V and J ends were trimmed by 5 bases and 2 bases, with 19 bases remaining between them. CDR3 amino acids: CASSENIRDWAYNEQFF. The CDR3 nucleotides are TGTGCCAGTAGTGAAAATATCCGGGACTGGGCCTACAATGAGCAGTTCTTC.

This clonotype showed up just a few times. This chain uses TRBV7-2 with TRBJ2-5; possibly TRBD2 for D (6 bases). CDR1 and CDR2 from the germline V gene are SGHTA and FQGNSA. This CDR3 is built from 15 residues. Trimming cost V 2 bases and J 5 bases, with 15 bases left between them. The CDR3 loop reads CASSLLGLGGETQYF. The CDR3 coding sequence is TGTGCCAGCAGCTTATTGGGGCTTGGAGGGGAGACCCAGTACTTC.

Many counts were recorded for this clonotype. The chain joins TRBV12-3 or TRBV12-4 to TRBJ1-2; D gene ambiguous. The CDR3 covers 14 residues. V lost 8 bases and J 6 bases, leaving 19 bases between the germline ends. CDR3 loop: CASGVGGRFDGYTF. The CDR3 DNA reads as TGTGCCAGCGGCGTCGGAGGGAGGTTCGATGGCTACACCTTC.

This clonotype was seen at least ten times. This rearrangement joins TRBV12-3 or TRBV12-4 to TRBJ2-7; 11 bases fit TRBD2. The CDR3 runs to 15 residues. V was clipped by 6 bases and J by 4 bases; unmatched bases: 8. CDR3 nucleotide sequence: TGTGCCAGCAGCCGCGGGACTAGCGGAAGGTACGAGCAGTACTTC. Translation gives CASSRGTSGRYEQYF.

Many counts were recorded for this clonotype. The V and J genes are TRBV20-1 and TRBJ2-4; D remains ambiguous. The CDR3 loop spans 15 amino acids. The germline CDR1 and CDR2 sequences are DFQATT and SNEGSKA (reference sequence). The germline V and J ends were trimmed by 0 bases and 0 bases, with 9 bases remaining between them. CDR3 coding DNA: TGCAGTGCTAGAGATGCCTCTCTAGCCAAAAACATTCAGTACTTC. This encodes CSARDASLAKNIQYF.

This clonotype was recorded many times. The chain employs TRBV6-6 and TRBJ1-1; 8 nucleotides align to TRBD1. The CDR3 length is 14 residues. In germline, CDR1 is MNHNY, CDR2 SVGAGI (reference sequence). The V gene end was trimmed by 4 bases and the J gene end by 4 bases; junction bases not matched to a gene: 5. The CDR3 is CASSFDRGGTEAFF. CDR3 DNA: TGTGCCAGCAGTTTCGACAGGGGAGGCACTGAAGCTTTCTTT.

This clonotype was observed many times. The DNA for the CDR3 is TGCGCCAGCAGCCAAGAACTAGCGGGGCGGGATACGCAGTATTTT. Protein sequence: CASSQELAGRDTQYF. V is TRBV4-1 and J is TRBJ2-3; TRBD2 agrees at 10 bases. The ends lost 0 bases at V and 6 bases at J; junction bases unmatched: 3. Germline CDR1 and CDR2: MGHRA and YSYEKL. CDR3 length: 15 residues.

V is TRBV10-3 and J is TRBJ2-2, with 8 bases lining up with TRBD1. Germline CDR1 and CDR2: ENHRY and SYGVKD. The CDR3 extends over 15 amino acids. Trimming cost V 2 bases and J 5 bases; bases outside gene matches: 4. The CDR3 protein is CAISEGQGLTGELFF. CDR3 DNA: TGTGCCATCAGTGAGGGACAGGGATTGACCGGGGAGCTGTTTTTT.

The V call is TRBV5-1, the J call TRBJ2-5; D is unclear. V was clipped by 0 bases and J by 3 bases, with 9 bases between them. Germline loops: CDR1 SGHRS, CDR2 YFSETQ. The CDR3 spans 14 residues. The CDR3: CASSLAGKEETQYF. CDR3 sequence (DNA): TGCGCCAGCAGCTTGGCCGGCAAAGAAGAGACCCAGTACTTC.

V is TRBV28 and J is TRBJ2-7; D is uncertain. V lost 6 bases to trimming and J lost 7 bases, with 13 bases between them. From germline, CDR1 is MDHEN and CDR2 SYDVKM. The length of the CDR3 is 12 residues. Written as DNA, the CDR3 is TGTGCCAGCAGAGTCCCTCCTGGAGAGCAGTACTTC. Translation: CASRVPPGEQYF.

V is TRBV18 and J is TRBJ1-4; the D is unclear. Germline CDR1 is KGHSH and CDR2 is LQKENI. V gave up 2 bases and J gave up 10 bases, with 11 bases separating them. CDR3 length: 13 residues. This CDR3 reads CASSPGFEGKLFF. The DNA of the CDR3 is TGTGCCAGCTCACCAGGGTTCGAGGGAAAACTGTTTTTT.

The rearrangement uses TRBV7-6 and TRBJ2-1, with 7 bases identical to TRBD2. J was trimmed by 2 bases and V by 5 bases; bases with no gene match: 6. This CDR3 is built from 15 residues. CDR1 and CDR2 from the germline V gene are SGHVS and FNYEAQ. The CDR3 is CASSPQAGAYNEQFF. CDR3 DNA sequence: TGTGCCAGCAGCCCACAGGCGGGGGCCTACAATGAGCAGTTCTTC.

There are many counts of this clonotype. This chain links TRBV20-1 with TRBJ2-1, with a weak D call TRBD1 (6 bases). Trimming stripped 5 bases from V and 0 bases from J, with 17 bases between. CDR3 size: 16 residues. The germline CDR1 and CDR2 sequences are DFQATT and SNEGSKA (reference sequence). CDR3 DNA: TGCAGTGCTGCTCAGGGGACGGTCAGCTCCTACAATGAGCAGTTCTTC. It yields the protein CSAAQGTVSSYNEQFF.

This clonotype was detected ten times or more. This chain joins TRBV7-9 and TRBJ1-2; D not certain. V dropped 0 bases and J dropped 1 base, with 6 bases sitting between them. Germline values: CDR1 SEHNR, CDR2 FQNEAQ (reference sequence). The CDR3 is 14 residues long. The CDR3 spells CASSLAGLNYGYTF. The CDR3 coding sequence is TGTGCCAGCAGCTTAGCGGGCCTTAACTATGGCTACACCTTC.

This clonotype has ten or more counts. V gene TRBV12-3 or TRBV12-4 combines with J gene TRBJ2-5; 14 bases match TRBD2. The CDR3 is 16 residues long. The ends lost 6 bases at V and 5 bases at J; junction bases unmatched: 8. The CDR3 is CASSPTSGGARETQYF. In nucleotides, the CDR3 is TGTGCCAGCAGCCCGACTAGCGGGGGGGCCCGGGAGACCCAGTACTTC.

This clonotype was observed many times. The CDR3: CASSQVLGSGANVLTF. CDR3 sequence (DNA): TGTGCCAGCAGCCAAGTGCTTGGCTCTGGGGCCAACGTCCTGACTTTC. The rearrangement links TRBV3-1 to TRBJ2-6; D ambiguous. V was clipped by 1 base and J by 0 bases, with 7 bases between them. The CDR3 covers 16 residues. Germline CDR1 LGHDT, CDR2 YNNKEL (reference sequence). The variable domain in full, with the rest retrieved from reference TRBV3-1 and TRBJ2-6, is DTAVSQTPKYLVTQMGNDKSIKCEQNLGHDTMYWYKQDSKKFLKIMFSYNNKELIINETVPNRFSPKSPDKAHLNLHINSLELGDSAVYFCASSQVLGSGANVLTFGAGSRLTVL.

This clonotype came up a few times. The chain is built from TRBV24-1 and TRBJ1-1, with D perhaps TRBD1 (5 bases). The length of the CDR3 is 12 residues. The germline V and J ends were trimmed by 7 bases and 7 bases, with 12 bases remaining between them. Germline V gives CDR1 KGHDR, CDR2 SFDVKD. In DNA form, the CDR3 reads TGTGCCACCAGCCTGACAGACCGTGAAGCTTTCTTT. Its translation: CATSLTDREAFF.

This clonotype was observed many times. The chain uses TRBV6-2 or TRBV6-3 and TRBJ1-6; a possible D gene is TRBD1 (6 bases). The V gene's germline CDR1 is MNHEY and CDR2 SVGEGT. The CDR3 loop spans 14 amino acids. V dropped 9 bases and J dropped 10 bases, with 19 bases sitting between them. The CDR3 is CASPGTTRESPLHF. CDR3 coding DNA: TGTGCCAGTCCCGGGACAACGAGAGAATCACCCCTCCACTTT.

This clonotype was detected many times. The chain employs TRBV29-1 and TRBJ1-2, with a weak D call TRBD1 (6 bases). Germline CDR1 is SQVTM and CDR2 is ANQGSEA. The CDR3 is 13 residues long. With 5 bases removed from V and 3 bases from J, the gap between germline ends came to 13 bases. This CDR3 is CSVTTGVDYGYTF. The CDR3 coding sequence is TGCAGCGTTACGACAGGAGTAGACTATGGCTACACCTTC.

This clonotype has a handful of counts. The chain employs TRBV10-3 and TRBJ2-7; no reliable D call. Germline V gene sequence: CDR1 ENHRY, CDR2 SYGVKD. The CDR3 extends over 10 amino acids. Trimming left V 11 bases short and J 6 bases short, with 11 bases between. The CDR3 region has the DNA TGTGCCGTACCACCGAGCGAGCAGTACTTC. Its protein product is CAVPPSEQYF.

This clonotype was seen at least ten times. This chain joins TRBV29-1 and TRBJ2-5, with TRBD1 identical over 7 bases. From germline, CDR1 is SQVTM and CDR2 ANQGSEA. J lost 0 bases, V lost 3 bases, and 7 bases had no gene match. CDR3 length: 15 amino acids. The CDR3 nucleotides read TGCAGCGTTGACGGGACAGCCATGTACCAAGAGACCCAGTACTTC. Residues: CSVDGTAMYQETQYF. Together with reference TRBV29-1 and TRBJ2-5, the CDR3 gives the full variable domain: SAVISQKPSRDICQRGTSLTIQCQVDSQVTMMFWYRQQPGQSLTLIATANQGSEATYESGFVIDKFPISRPNLTFSTLTVSNMSPEDSSIYLCSVDGTAMYQETQYFGPGTRLLVL.

This clonotype showed up many times. The chain combines TRBV29-1 with TRBJ2-5; D is undetermined. CDR3 length: 14 amino acids. The germline gives CDR1 SQVTM, CDR2 ANQGSEA. The ends were cut back, 6 bases at V and 4 bases at J, with 18 bases in the middle. CDR3 nucleotides: TGCAGCGTAGGACCTATTCTCAGTAGAGAGACCCAGTACTTC. Protein: CSVGPILSRETQYF. Full variable domain (remainder filled in from reference TRBV29-1 and TRBJ2-5): SAVISQKPSRDICQRGTSLTIQCQVDSQVTMMFWYRQQPGQSLTLIATANQGSEATYESGFVIDKFPISRPNLTFSTLTVSNMSPEDSSIYLCSVGPILSRETQYFGPGTRLLVL.

This clonotype was found many times. The chain couples TRBV6-5 to TRBJ1-1, with no clear D. Trimming pared 0 bases from V and 5 bases from J, leaving 13 bases between. Germline V gene data show CDR1 as MNHEY and CDR2 as SVGAGI. The CDR3 loop spans 15 amino acids. The CDR3 loop reads CASSYSVGVETEAFF. The CDR3 bases are TGTGCCAGCAGTTACTCAGTTGGGGTTGAAACTGAAGCTTTCTTT.

This clonotype turned up a few times. The chain recombines TRBV12-3 or TRBV12-4 with TRBJ2-7, with D unresolved. The CDR3 spans 15 residues. The V and J ends lost 4 bases and 2 bases respectively, with 15 bases between them. The CDR3 nucleotides read TGTGCCAGCAGTTCAACACAGTTAAATCCCTACGAGCAGTACTTC. This gives the protein CASSSTQLNPYEQYF.

The sample holds many counts of this clonotype. The chain links TRBV12-3 or TRBV12-4 to TRBJ1-1; D is unresolved. The CDR3 sequence is 13 residues long. V was trimmed by 6 bases and J by 1 base, leaving 9 bases between them. In DNA, the CDR3 is TGTGCCAGCAGCACACGACAGAACACTGAAGCTTTCTTT. Protein sequence: CASSTRQNTEAFF.

The table lists this clonotype with a few counts. The rearrangement links TRBV4-2 to TRBJ2-4, with TRBD2 matching 11 bases. Per germline, CDR1 LGHNA and CDR2 YNFKEQ. With 4 bases clipped from V and 9 bases from J, the junction kept 5 bases outside the gene matches. CDR3 length: 14 residues. The CDR3 nucleotides read TGTGCCAGCAGCCCGACTAGCGGGGAGAGCATTCAGTACTTC. Its protein is CASSPTSGESIQYF.